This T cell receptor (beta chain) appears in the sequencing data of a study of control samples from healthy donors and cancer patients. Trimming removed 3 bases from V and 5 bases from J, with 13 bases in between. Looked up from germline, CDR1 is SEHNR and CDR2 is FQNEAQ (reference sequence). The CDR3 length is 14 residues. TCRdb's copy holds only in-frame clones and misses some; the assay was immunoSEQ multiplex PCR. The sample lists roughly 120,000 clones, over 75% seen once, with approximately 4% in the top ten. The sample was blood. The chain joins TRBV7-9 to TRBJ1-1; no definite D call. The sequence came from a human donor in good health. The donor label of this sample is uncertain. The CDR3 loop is CASSFEGVETEAFF. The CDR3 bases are TGTGCCAGCAGCTTCGAGGGAGTAGAGACTGAAGCTTTCTTT.